This T cell receptor (beta chain) appears in the sequencing data of a study of OX40 agonist ivuxolimab in advanced cancers. In the study overall: The study treated patients with ivuxolimab, an agonistic anti-OX40 (CD134) antibody. Ivuxolimab doses were 0.01, 0.1, 0.3, 1.5, 3 or 10 mg/kg every 2 weeks. Dose-escalation patients' cancers were hepatocellular carcinoma, melanoma, renal cell or head and neck cancer.

Data came from immunoSEQ multiplex PCR; TCRdb stores just in-frame clones and leaves some out. The sample has 30,000 to 35,000 clones; about nine tenths are singletons. Germline V gives CDR1 MDHEN, CDR2 SYDVKM. J gave up 6 bases and V 5 bases, and 14 bases lay outside the gene matches. The CDR3 is 16 residues long. The chain has TRBV28 and TRBJ2-7; 9 bases match TRBD1. Sequences were derived from CD4+ or CD8+ T cells sorted from blood, sampled in a trial of the OX40 agonist ivuxolimab. This clonotype was sampled from an adult with an advanced solid tumor such as melanoma, head and neck, liver or kidney cancer. CDR3 in amino acids: CASSRSPGQGQGEQYF. The CDR3 bases are TGTGCCAGCAGTCGATCCCCGGGACAGGGACAGGGCGAGCAGTACTTC.